One sample yielded the 17 T cell receptor beta chains listed below, sequenced in a study of CD8+CD57+ T cells in acquired aplastic anemia. Genomic DNA, serving as template, underwent TCR beta VDJ and CDR3 profiling. TCRdb ran MiXCR on the reads and lists one entry per CDR3 protein. Of about 190,000 distinct CDR3 sequences listed, less than 65% are singletons. Sample: sorted CD4+, CD8+, or CD8+CD57+ T cells (not recorded which) from PBMCs. The source is a human donor in good health, serving as a control.

Many counts were recorded for this clonotype. The chain is built from TRBV5-1 and TRBJ1-6; D ambiguous. V lost 0 bases and J 5 bases, leaving 12 bases between the germline ends. Germline loops: CDR1 SGHRS, CDR2 YFSETQ. The CDR3 has 16 residues. DNA for the CDR3: TGCGCCAGCAGCTTGGGATTCCGGGAGGATAATTCACCCCTCCACTTT. It codes for CASSLGFREDNSPLHF.

This clonotype was detected many times. The chain carries TRBV5-1 and TRBJ1-2; D is possibly TRBD1 (6 bases). CDR3 length: 14 residues. In germline, CDR1 is SGHRS, CDR2 YFSETQ. Trimming shortened V by 2 bases and J by 10 bases, and 18 bases separated the two germline ends. CDR3 amino acids: CASSLGGPGDYYTF. The DNA of the CDR3 is TGCGCCAGCAGCTTAGGGGGGCCGGGGGACTACTACACCTTC.

The chain employs TRBV24-1 and TRBJ2-7; tentatively, D is TRBD2 (7 bases). V lost 1 base and J 7 bases, leaving 16 bases between the germline ends. CDR1 and CDR2 (germline): KGHDR, SFDVKD. This CDR3 has 15 residues. The CDR3 protein is CATSDLKRGAGEQYF. CDR3 coding DNA: TGTGCCACCAGTGATTTAAAACGGGGGGCGGGGGAGCAGTACTTC.

This rearrangement joins TRBV6-1 to TRBJ2-7; D unresolved. The DNA end is a closer match to TRBJ2-6, so the J assignment may be wrong. The germline V gene has CDR1 MNHNS and CDR2 SASEGT. This CDR3 contains 15 residues. In nucleotides, the CDR3 is TGTGCCAGCAGGAAAGCCAGCTCTGGGGCCAACGTCCTGACTTTC. Protein: CASRKASSGANVLTF.

The chain uses TRBV10-3 and TRBJ2-1, with D tentatively TRBD2 (6 bases). This CDR3 has 13 amino acids. V was clipped by 6 bases and J by 3 bases, with 9 bases between them. CDR1 ENHRY and CDR2 SYGVKD come from the germline V gene. The CDR3 DNA follows: TGTGCCATCAGGGGAGGCGGCTACAATGAGCAGTTCTTC. Translated, it gives CAIRGGGYNEQFF.

This clonotype came up many times. V is TRBV6-2 or TRBV6-3 and J is TRBJ2-2; D gene uncertain. This CDR3 has 14 residues. V gave up 7 bases and J gave up 0 bases, with 9 bases separating them. In germline, CDR1 is MNHEY, CDR2 SVGEGT. The CDR3 sequence is CASNKLSNTGELFF. In DNA, the CDR3 is TGTGCCAGCAACAAGCTTTCGAACACCGGGGAGCTGTTTTTT.

J is TRBJ1-2 and V is TRBV5-8, with a tentative D call TRBD1 (5 bases). V was pared by 4 bases and J by 3 bases, with 16 bases between. Germline CDR1 and CDR2: SGHTS and YDEGEE. The CDR3 has 15 residues. Here the CDR3 reads CASSGGTAVDYGYTF. In DNA form, the CDR3 reads TGTGCCAGCAGCGGGGGGACGGCCGTAGACTATGGCTACACCTTC.

V is TRBV15 and J is TRBJ1-3; no reliable D call. Deletions cut 2 bases from V and 0 bases from J, with 11 bases between. CDR1 is LNHNV, CDR2 YYDKDF, per germline (reference sequence). The CDR3 contains 16 residues. The CDR3 sequence: CATSRNYQDSGNTIYF. CDR3 in DNA: TGTGCCACCAGCAGAAACTACCAGGACTCTGGAAACACCATATATTTT.

The table lists this clonotype with many counts. The CDR3: CSVRTDQETQYF. CDR3 DNA: TGCAGCGTGAGGACCGATCAAGAGACCCAGTACTTC. The genes are TRBV29-1 and TRBJ2-5; no clear D gene. CDR3 length equals 12 residues. With 6 bases removed from V and 2 bases from J, the gap between germline ends came to 10 bases. Germline lookup yields CDR1 SQVTM and CDR2 ANQGSEA.

This clonotype was counted a single time. This sequence joins TRBV5-1 and TRBJ2-3; 7 nucleotides align to TRBD1. The CDR3 runs to 13 residues. The junction had 6 bases not matched to a gene; V was cut back by 5 bases and J by 6 bases. The germline V gene has CDR1 SGHRS and CDR2 YFSETQ. This CDR3 is CASSTGQLDTQYF. In DNA, the CDR3 is TGCGCCAGCAGTACGGGACAGTTGGATACGCAGTATTTT.

This clonotype was seen many times. The chain employs TRBV6-5 and TRBJ2-5, with TRBD1 matching 9 bases. Per germline, CDR1 MNHEY and CDR2 SVGAGI. The junction had 7 bases not matched to a gene; V was cut back by 4 bases and J by 4 bases. This CDR3 is built from 15 residues. The DNA for the CDR3 is TGTGCCAGCAGTTTTTACAGGGGGCTGGGAGAGACCCAGTACTTC. This encodes CASSFYRGLGETQYF.

This clonotype has only a few counts. This chain joins TRBV27 and TRBJ2-7; D remains unclear. Germline lookup yields CDR1 MNHEY and CDR2 SMNVEV (reference sequence). The CDR3 loop spans 16 amino acids. Trimming shortened V by 1 base and J by 0 bases, and 13 bases separated the two germline ends. DNA of the CDR3: TGTGCCAGCAGTTTATTTGCAGGCCAATCCTCCTACGAGCAGTACTTC. Translation: CASSLFAGQSSYEQYF.

This clonotype has ten or more counts. V gene TRBV12-3 or TRBV12-4 combines with J gene TRBJ1-4; D is uncertain. The V end lost 3 bases, the J end lost 6 bases, and 11 bases lay between the germline ends. CDR3 length equals 14 residues. The CDR3 sequence is CASSFIPVDEKLFF. DNA of the CDR3: TGTGCCAGCAGTTTTATACCGGTGGATGAAAAACTGTTTTTT.

V usage is TRBV5-6 and J usage is TRBJ2-5, with D possibly matching TRBD1 (7 bases). The end of the DNA is better explained by TRBJ2-7, so the J call may be wrong. The germline V gene has CDR1 SGHDT and CDR2 YYEEEE. The CDR3 is 15 residues long. The CDR3 DNA reads TGTGCCAGCAGCTTCGCAGGGGGGAGCTCCTACGAGCAGTACTTC. It is translated as CASSFAGGSSYEQYF.

V and J are TRBV5-1 and TRBJ1-2; tentative D call: TRBD1 (6 bases). The CDR3 runs to 14 residues. Trimming took 0 bases from V and 4 from J, leaving 10 bases between them. Germline V CDR1 and CDR2: SGHRS, YFSETQ. As DNA, the CDR3 is TGCGCCAGCAGCTTGGGGACAGCTTTCTATGGCTACACCTTC. It translates to CASSLGTAFYGYTF. The full variable domain, with the rest looked up from reference TRBV5-1 and TRBJ1-2, is KAGVTQTPRYLIKTRGQQVTLSCSPISGHRSVSWYQQTPGQGLQFLFEYFSETQRNKGNFPGRFSGRQFSNSRSEMNVSTLELGDSALYLCASSLGTAFYGYTFGSGTRLTVV.

Of note for this clonotype: The junction differs from germline at one of its ends, possibly a read error. The chain uses TRBV9 and TRBJ1-2; 9 bases are shared with TRBD1. The CDR3 sequence is 13 residues long. Per the germline V gene, CDR1 is SGDLS and CDR2 is YYNGEE. The CDR3 nucleotides are TGCGCCAGCAGCCGGACAGGGGAGTATGGCTACACCTTC. Amino acid sequence: CASSRTGEYGYTF.

This clonotype was seen ten or more times. The rearrangement uses TRBV10-3 and TRBJ2-5; tentatively, D is TRBD1 (6 bases). The CDR3 loop spans 15 amino acids. Germline values: CDR1 ENHRY, CDR2 SYGVKD. The germline V and J ends were trimmed by 0 bases and 6 bases, with 14 bases remaining between them. In nucleotides, the CDR3 is TGTGCCATCAGTGAGTCGGGGAAGGGGGAACAGACCCAGTACTTC. Its protein is CAISESGKGEQTQYF.